The source of this T cell receptor (beta chain) is a study of T cell clones after liver transplantation. The overall study: Patients counted as tolerant after at least one year off all immunosuppression, enzymes not exceeding twice normal. Samples came pre-transplant, pre-randomization before withdrawal, and post-randomization after withdrawal ended.

Points on this clone: The antigen is undetermined.

Trimming took off 6 bases at V and 0 bases at J, with 9 bases between the two ends. There are 14 residues in the CDR3. Germline V CDR1 and CDR2: MNHNY, SVGAGI (reference sequence). TCRdb's table, derived via immunoSEQ multiplex PCR, lists solely in-frame clones and lacks some. The sample records 70,000 or so clones, about 91% being singletons. General observations from the study: Conclusions were preliminary, with small, heterogeneous patient groups. In two subjects, few donor cells limited the measurable donor-reactive repertoire.

The TCR was taken from a human patient who received a liver transplant. Some T cells may possibly be graft donor cells. Sequenced material: CD4+ T cells from blood, taken less than 28 months after liver transplant. The chain employs TRBV6-6 and TRBJ1-3; D possibly corresponds to TRBD1 (5 bases). The DNA of the CDR3 is TGTGCCAGCAGCGACAGAAACTCTGGAAACACCATATATTTT. It codes for CASSDRNSGNTIYF.